This TCR beta chain was identified during a study of blood T cells in healthy people across ages. This clonotype has just one count. Its cognate antigen is unknown. The second PCR ran roughly 7 to 12 cycles with a sample-barcoded 5' primer and J-beta primers. In TCRdb, the 5' RACE reads were re-called with MiXCR into one record per CDR3 protein. In the table there are 890,000 or so distinct CDR3 sequences, around 62% of which are singletons. From germline, CDR1 is DFQATT and CDR2 SNEGSKA (reference sequence). This CDR3 is 16 amino acids long. Trimming cost V 3 bases and J 7 bases; bases outside gene matches: 15. Study findings and constraints: Among long-lived donors, naive CD4+ cells were more numerous and diversity higher than in aged donors. Those diversity estimates obtained from one million T cells were thought to be underestimates. Age showed a roughly linear inverse relationship with TCR beta diversity per million T cells.

The rearrangement links TRBV20-1 to TRBJ2-7; 10 nucleotides align to TRBD2. The material sequenced was blood. This TCR was recovered from a man aged 25 to 40 in good health. CDR3 coding DNA: TGCAGTGCTAGTGGTCTAGCGGGGGCCCCCAACAATGAGCAGTACTTC. This encodes CSASGLAGAPNNEQYF.